The sequence of this T cell receptor (beta chain) was determined in a study of blood T cell repertoires in COVID-19. Whole-study context: T cells, B-cell-depleted T cells, or PBMCs supplied cDNA or gDNA.

V was clipped by 4 bases and J by 4 bases; unmatched bases: 11. Germline CDR1 reads LGHDT; CDR2 reads YNNKEL (reference sequence). The CDR3 loop spans 16 amino acids. Here immunoSEQ multiplex PCR was the method, and the copy in TCRdb shows in-frame clones only, minus some. This sample carries about 250,000 clones, approximately 82% of them seen once, and the ten largest clones take 8.6%. The source material was peripheral blood. This chain connects TRBV3-1 (or the pseudogene TRBV3-2) to TRBJ2-5; 8 bases fit TRBD2. This sequence originates from a man aged 35 to 55 with active or convalescent COVID-19. The CDR3 spells CASSPLVAGGTETQYF. The DNA of the CDR3 is TGTGCCAGCAGCCCCCTAGTTGCGGGGGGAACAGAGACCCAGTACTTC.